This TCR beta chain was documented in a study of cytomegalovirus exposure and HLA in healthy donors. The CDR3 is made up of 16 amino acids. The germline gives CDR1 SNHLY, CDR2 FYNNEI. Trimming left V 10 bases short and J 0 bases short, with 19 bases between. Study-level points and caveats: Excluded: some indistinguishable V segments such as TRBV6-2 and TRBV6-3. An analysis done earlier found most TCR beta V segments productive about 87% or about 30% of the time.

About this clone: Its antigen is not known.

The PCR was carried out with 60 Vbeta primers and 13 Jbeta primers. Clones were sequenced by immunoSEQ multiplex PCR, and TCRdb holds only the in-frame ones, with some missing. The sample has about 160,000 clones; 65% to 80% are singletons. The receptor's source is a man between 18 and 35 years old in good health and CMV-seropositive. The V and J genes are TRBV2 and TRBJ2-4, with D maybe TRBD2 (6 bases). Sequencing was carried out using PBMCs. The CDR3 sequence: CATLSGAGIAKNIQYF. CDR3 nucleotide sequence: TGTGCCACCCTATCCGGGGCGGGGATAGCCAAAAACATTCAGTACTTC.